The rows below give T cell receptor beta chains drawn from one sample of a study of blood T cells in healthy people across ages. TCRdb called the 5' RACE reads again in MiXCR, with one record for every CDR3 protein. The sample contains over 600,000 distinct CDR3 sequences, around half of which appear only once. What was sequenced was blood. These receptors were obtained from a man older than 75 in good health. Both conserved end residues are part of each CDR3. The order of the fields is V gene, clone size, J gene, D gene, CDR3 protein, CDR3 DNA. The D gene is left open where the match is weak. Only some rows state a clone size, as once, few, many or a class for expanded clones.

V: TRBV20-1; size: .; J: TRBJ2-1; D: .; CDR3: CSAQHAGANEQFF; DNA: TGCAGTGCTCAACACGCAGGGGCCAATGAGCAGTTCTTC
V: TRBV21-1; size: once; J: TRBJ2-5; D: .; CDR3: CASSNSSRLAGRQETQYF; DNA: TGTGCCAGCAGCAACTCTAGCCGCCTAGCGGGAAGGCAAGAGACCCAGTACTTC
V: TRBV9; size: .; J: TRBJ2-1; D: .; CDR3: CASSGAVSSVDEQFF; DNA: TGTGCCAGCAGCGGAGCGGTCTCTAGCGTCGATGAGCAGTTCTTC
V: TRBV2; size: .; J: TRBJ2-4; D: .; CDR3: CASSVSPVGEQYF; DNA: TGTGCCAGCAGTGTATCGCCGGTTGGTGAGCAGTACTTC
V: TRBV20-1; size: few; J: TRBJ1-5; D: .; CDR3: CSAIREPTRDYNQPQHF; DNA: TGTAGTGCTATCCGTGAACCGACACGAGACTATAATCAGCCCCAGCATTTT
V: TRBV20-1; size: .; J: TRBJ2-4; D: TRBD1; CDR3: CSARRHTGGAENIQYF; DNA: TGCAGTGCTAGACGCCATACAGGGGGCGCGGAGAACATTCAGTACTTC
V: TRBV12-3/TRBV12-4; size: once; J: TRBJ1-1; D: .; CDR3: CASNAGMASEAFF; DNA: TGTGCCAGCAACGCGGGGATGGCGTCTGAAGCTTTCTTT
V: TRBV18; size: .; J: TRBJ1-2; D: TRBD1; CDR3: CASSPRQGPPEGYTF; DNA: TGTGCCAGCTCACCAAGACAGGGCCCCCCGGAAGGCTACACCTTC
V: TRBV4-1; size: .; J: TRBJ2-3; D: .; CDR3: CASSQGRLVQTRDTQYF; DNA: TGCGCCAGCAGCCAAGGGCGGCTAGTTCAGACGCGAGATACGCAGTATTTT
V: TRBV30; size: once; J: TRBJ1-5; D: .; CDR3: CAWSVMQASQPQHF; DNA: TGTGCCTGGAGTGTAATGCAGGCGAGTCAGCCCCAGCATTTT
V: TRBV2; size: few; J: TRBJ2-5; D: TRBD1; CDR3: CASSGSRGRETQYF; DNA: TGTGCCAGCAGTGGATCCAGGGGGCGAGAGACCCAGTACTTC
V: TRBV30; size: .; J: TRBJ2-1; D: TRBD2; CDR3: CAWSVRKLAGPPMVGNEQFF; DNA: TGTGCCTGGAGTGTACGGAAACTAGCGGGGCCTCCCATGGTGGGTAATGAGCAGTTCTTC
V: TRBV7-2; size: .; J: TRBJ2-6; D: .; CDR3: CASSLESRSGANVLTF; DNA: TGTGCCAGCAGCTTAGAATCCCGCTCTGGGGCCAACGTCCTGACTTTC
V: TRBV14; size: .; J: TRBJ2-7; D: TRBD1; CDR3: CASSLQGWSYEQYF; DNA: TGTGCCAGCAGCCTACAGGGGTGGTCCTACGAGCAGTACTTC
V: TRBV30; size: .; J: TRBJ1-2; D: .; CDR3: CAGSDRGYGYTF; DNA: TGTGCCGGGAGTGATAGGGGCTATGGCTACACCTTC
V: TRBV5-1; size: .; J: TRBJ2-1; D: TRBD2; CDR3: CASARERLAGNNEQFF; DNA: TGCGCCAGCGCCCGAGAGCGTCTAGCGGGAAACAATGAGCAGTTCTTC
V: TRBV6-5; size: .; J: TRBJ2-1; D: .; CDR3: CASSTGTPNEQFF; DNA: TGTGCCAGCAGCACCGGGACTCCAAATGAGCAGTTCTTC
V: TRBV7-3; size: many; J: TRBJ2-1; D: TRBD1; CDR3: CASSRQGTYNEQFF; DNA: TGTGCCAGCAGCCGACAGGGGACATACAATGAGCAGTTCTTC
V: TRBV4-1; size: once; J: TRBJ1-6; D: .; CDR3: CASRQIGGPYNSPLHF; DNA: TGCGCCAGCAGACAAATAGGGGGACCATATAATTCACCCCTCCACTTT
V: TRBV9; size: .; J: TRBJ2-1; D: TRBD2; CDR3: CASSVRTSGGNNEQFF; DNA: TGTGCCAGCAGCGTGAGAACTAGCGGGGGGAACAATGAGCAGTTCTTC
V: TRBV15; size: .; J: TRBJ2-1; D: TRBD1; CDR3: CATSRKDRGAYNEQFF; DNA: TGTGCCACCAGCAGAAAAGACAGGGGGGCCTACAATGAGCAGTTCTTC
V: TRBV28; size: few; J: TRBJ1-1; D: .; CDR3: CASSGGQMNTEAFF; DNA: TGTGCCAGCAGCGGCGGACAGATGAACACTGAAGCTTTCTTT
V: TRBV5-1; size: few; J: TRBJ2-1; D: TRBD2; CDR3: CASSPRQLAGSNNEQFF; DNA: TGCGCCAGCAGCCCACGCCAACTAGCGGGTTCGAACAATGAGCAGTTCTTC
V: TRBV5-1; size: .; J: TRBJ2-5; D: TRBD1; CDR3: CASSPGQSDQETQYF; DNA: TGCGCCAGCAGCCCGGGACAGAGCGATCAAGAGACCCAGTACTTC
V: TRBV7-2; size: .; J: TRBJ2-5; D: TRBD2; CDR3: CASSLTPASGIGETQYF; DNA: TGTGCCAGCAGCTTAACCCCCGCTAGCGGGATCGGGGAGACCCAGTACTTC
V: TRBV2; size: once; J: TRBJ1-2; D: .; CDR3: CASSETGSRGYTF; DNA: TGTGCCAGCAGCGAGACAGGCTCTCGAGGCTACACCTTC
V: TRBV7-9; size: .; J: TRBJ2-1; D: TRBD1; CDR3: CASSRQGRDEQFF; DNA: TGTGCCAGCAGTAGACAGGGTAGGGATGAGCAGTTCTTC
V: TRBV28; size: few; J: TRBJ2-7; D: TRBD1; CDR3: CASSAPIRGSGEQYF; DNA: TGTGCCAGCAGTGCCCCGATCAGGGGGTCTGGCGAGCAGTACTTC
V: TRBV5-1; size: many; J: TRBJ2-7; D: .; CDR3: CASSLGGTQTYEQYF; DNA: TGCGCCAGCAGCTTGGGTGGGACTCAAACCTACGAGCAGTACTTC
V: TRBV15; size: .; J: TRBJ1-1; D: .; CDR3: CATSRDRVTEAFF; DNA: TGTGCCACCAGCAGAGATCGAGTAACTGAAGCTTTCTTT
V: TRBV9; size: .; J: TRBJ2-3; D: TRBD2; CDR3: CASSVGDGRLTDTQYF; DNA: TGTGCCAGCAGCGTGGGTGACGGGAGGCTCACAGATACGCAGTATTTT
V: TRBV28; size: .; J: TRBJ1-6; D: .; CDR3: CASSGRHNSPLHF; DNA: TGTGCCAGCAGTGGACGGCATAATTCACCCCTCCACTTT
V: TRBV7-2; size: few; J: TRBJ2-7; D: .; CDR3: CASSSGSGRPEQYF; DNA: TGTGCCAGCAGCTCAGGATCCGGGAGACCCGAGCAGTACTTC
V: TRBV5-1; size: .; J: TRBJ1-1; D: .; CDR3: CASRGPSNTEAFF; DNA: TGCGCCAGCCGGGGACCGAGCAACACTGAAGCTTTCTTT
V: TRBV28; size: many; J: TRBJ2-5; D: TRBD2; CDR3: CASSLWTSGIQETQYF; DNA: TGTGCCAGCAGTTTGTGGACTAGCGGGATCCAAGAGACCCAGTACTTC
V: TRBV29-1; size: few; J: TRBJ1-5; D: TRBD1; CDR3: CSVAGQGDQPQHF; DNA: TGCAGCGTTGCAGGACAGGGAGACCAGCCCCAGCATTTT
V: TRBV29-1; size: .; J: TRBJ2-7; D: .; CDR3: CSVELVGRPYEQYF; DNA: TGCAGCGTTGAATTAGTAGGGAGACCCTACGAGCAGTACTTC
V: TRBV12-3/TRBV12-4; size: few; J: TRBJ1-2; D: .; CDR3: CASGDSFYSNYGYTF; DNA: TGTGCCAGCGGTGACAGCTTTTATTCTAACTATGGCTACACCTTC
V: TRBV21-1; size: .; J: TRBJ2-5; D: .; CDR3: CASAKTQYF; DNA: TGTGCCAGCGCGAAGACCCAGTACTTC
V: TRBV19; size: many; J: TRBJ2-2; D: .; CDR3: CASSPRAGELFF; DNA: TGTGCCAGTAGTCCACGGGCCGGGGAGCTGTTTTTT
V: TRBV12-3/TRBV12-4; size: .; J: TRBJ1-5; D: .; CDR3: CASSHGGDSNQPQHF; DNA: TGTGCCAGCAGCCACGGTGGGGATAGCAATCAGCCCCAGCATTTT
V: TRBV12-3/TRBV12-4; size: .; J: TRBJ2-2; D: TRBD1; CDR3: CASSFGDRNTGELFF; DNA: TGTGCCAGCAGTTTCGGGGACAGGAACACCGGGGAGCTGTTTTTT
V: TRBV20-1; size: .; J: TRBJ1-1; D: TRBD1; CDR3: CSAFIPGTGATEAFF; DNA: TGCAGTGCTTTTATTCCCGGGACAGGGGCCACTGAAGCTTTCTTT
V: TRBV11-1; size: few; J: TRBJ2-6; D: .; CDR3: CASSLIAAGRGSRSGANVLTF; DNA: TGTGCCAGCAGCTTGATTGCGGCAGGTAGGGGAAGCCGCTCTGGGGCCAACGTCCTGACTTTC
V: TRBV12-3/TRBV12-4; size: .; J: TRBJ1-6; D: TRBD1; CDR3: CASSYRQGSYNSPLHF; DNA: TGTGCCAGCAGTTACCGACAGGGGTCCTATAATTCACCCCTCCACTTT
V: TRBV3-1; size: .; J: TRBJ2-7; D: TRBD2; CDR3: CASRTSGSDEQYF; DNA: TGTGCCTCAAGGACTAGCGGGAGCGACGAGCAGTACTTC
V: TRBV3-1; size: .; J: TRBJ2-2; D: .; CDR3: CASSQGRGRVTGELFF; DNA: TGTGCCAGCAGCCAAGGGAGGGGCAGGGTTACCGGGGAGCTGTTTTTT
V: TRBV27; size: once; J: TRBJ2-1; D: .; CDR3: CASSLSGTGFRFF; DNA: TGTGCCAGCAGTTTATCCGGGACTGGTTTTCGGTTCTTC
V: TRBV5-1; size: few; J: TRBJ2-3; D: TRBD1; CDR3: CASSFTGTGSDTQYF; DNA: TGCGCCAGCAGCTTCACCGGGACAGGGTCAGATACGCAGTATTTT
V: TRBV20-1; size: .; J: TRBJ2-1; D: .; CDR3: CSARDPDKYNGQFF; DNA: TGCAGTGCTAGAGACCCGGATAAATACAATGGGCAGTTCTTC
V: TRBV4-3; size: once; J: TRBJ2-1; D: .; CDR3: CASSEGRDSPSYNEQFF; DNA: TGCGCCAGCAGCGAAGGGCGGGACAGCCCCTCCTACAATGAGCAGTTCTTC
V: TRBV5-1; size: many; J: TRBJ2-7; D: .; CDR3: CASSLAVSYEQYF; DNA: TGCGCCAGCAGCTTGGCAGTCTCCTACGAGCAGTACTTC